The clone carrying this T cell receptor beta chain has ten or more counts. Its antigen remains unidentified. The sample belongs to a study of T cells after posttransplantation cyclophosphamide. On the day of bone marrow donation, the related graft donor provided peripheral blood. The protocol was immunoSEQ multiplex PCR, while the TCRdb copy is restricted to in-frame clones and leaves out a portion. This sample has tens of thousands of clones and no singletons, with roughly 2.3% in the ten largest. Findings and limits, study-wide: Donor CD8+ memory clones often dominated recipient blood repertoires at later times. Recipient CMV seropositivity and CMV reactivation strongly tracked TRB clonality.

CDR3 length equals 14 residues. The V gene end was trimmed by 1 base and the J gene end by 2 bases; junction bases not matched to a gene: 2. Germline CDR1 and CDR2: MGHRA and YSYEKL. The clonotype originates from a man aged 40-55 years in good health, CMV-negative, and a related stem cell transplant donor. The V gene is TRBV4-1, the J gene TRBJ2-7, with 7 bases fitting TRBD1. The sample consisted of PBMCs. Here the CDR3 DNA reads TGCGCCAGCAGCCAAGGGACAGGACCCTACGAGCAGTACTTC. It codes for CASSQGTGPYEQYF.